Presented here are 30 T cell receptor beta chains from one specimen sequenced in a study of blood T cell repertoires in COVID-19. Libraries were prepared by immunoSEQ multiplex PCR; TCRdb keeps only in-frame clonotypes and omits some of them. The sample yields approximately 56,000 clones, about four fifths seen once. What was sequenced was peripheral blood. The origin of the receptors is a woman aged 80 or older with COVID-19, enrolled during active disease.

The table lists this clone with a few counts. V and J are TRBV28 and TRBJ1-2; 7 nucleotides match TRBD1. The trim removed 4 bases at V and 7 bases at J, leaving 9 bases unmatched. The CDR3 runs to 14 residues. Germline V gene sequence: CDR1 MDHEN, CDR2 SYDVKM. The CDR3 DNA reads TGTGCCAGCAGTTATCTTGAGGGGGCGCGTGGCTACACCTTC. Amino acid sequence: CASSYLEGARGYTF.

The chain recombines TRBV5-6 with TRBJ2-1; D is unclear. This CDR3 is 12 amino acids long. Trimming removed 0 bases from V and 7 bases from J, with 5 bases in between. Germline CDR1 SGHDT, CDR2 YYEEEE. CDR3: CASSLVSNEQFF. The CDR3 nucleotides read TGTGCCAGCAGCTTGGTATCTAATGAGCAGTTCTTC.

The V and J genes are TRBV19 and TRBJ2-1; 7 bases match TRBD1. The CDR3 is made up of 13 amino acids. J lost 7 bases, V lost 7 bases, and 7 bases had no gene match. Germline lookup yields CDR1 LNHDA and CDR2 SQIVND (reference sequence). The CDR3 is CASTATGNNEQFF. For the CDR3, the DNA is TGTGCCAGTACCGCGACAGGGAATAATGAGCAGTTCTTC.

This chain uses TRBV19 with TRBJ2-1; 8 bases fit TRBD1. The V segment lost 0 bases and the J segment 7 bases; nucleotides outside the gene matches: 8. The CDR3 covers 16 residues. In germline, CDR1 is LNHDA, CDR2 SQIVND (reference sequence). The CDR3 DNA reads TGTGCCAGTAGTATAGATCTGGCAGGGGGCGTGAATGAGCAGTTCTTC. The encoded protein is CASSIDLAGGVNEQFF.

The chain employs TRBV5-4 and TRBJ2-5, with TRBD2 as a possible D gene (6 bases). The CDR3 is 14 residues long. Germline V gene sequence: CDR1 SGHNT, CDR2 YYREEE (reference sequence). The V gene lost 1 base and the J gene lost 2 bases, with 9 bases spanning the gap. The CDR3, as DNA: TGTGCCAGCAGCTTGACGGCGGGACAAGAGACCCAGTACTTC. Residues: CASSLTAGQETQYF.

J is TRBJ2-5 and V is TRBV3-1 (or the pseudogene TRBV3-2); TRBD1 matches 8 bases. The CDR3 sequence is 17 residues long. J was trimmed by 2 bases and V by 4 bases; bases with no gene match: 12. Germline V gene lookup returns CDR1 LGHDT and CDR2 YNNKEL (reference sequence). CDR3 sequence: CASSPTFPGQGQETQYF. In nucleotides, the CDR3 is TGTGCCAGCAGCCCCACTTTTCCCGGACAGGGACAAGAGACCCAGTACTTC.

The gene calls are TRBV25-1 and TRBJ2-1; 11 bases agree with TRBD2. The V and J ends lost 6 bases and 5 bases, in that order; junction bases with no gene match: 6. The CDR3 loop spans 15 amino acids. Germline CDR1 MGHDK, CDR2 SYGVNS. The CDR3, as DNA: TGTGCCAGCAGGGCAGGGACTAGCGGTAACAATGAGCAGTTCTTC. Encoded protein: CASRAGTSGNNEQFF.

The chain joins TRBV10-2 to TRBJ1-1; possibly TRBD1 for D (5 bases). The germline CDR1 and CDR2 sequences are WSHSY and SAAADI. This CDR3 is 13 amino acids long. V lost 7 bases and J lost 0, with 9 bases in between. The DNA for the CDR3 is TGCGCCAGCAAGGCAGGGTTGAACACTGAAGCTTTCTTT. It is translated as CASKAGLNTEAFF.

The J gene is TRBJ1-6, the V gene TRBV12-5, with 7 bases aligning to TRBD1. This CDR3 has 15 residues. Per germline, CDR1 LGHNT and CDR2 FRNRAP. The V and J ends lost 1 base and 7 bases, in that order; junction bases with no gene match: 4. CDR3 loop: CASGLGTGGNSPLHF. Here the CDR3 DNA reads TGTGCTAGTGGTTTGGGGACAGGAGGCAATTCACCCCTCCACTTT.

The rearrangement links TRBV7-3 to TRBJ2-7; D is undetermined. Germline loops: CDR1 SGHTA, CDR2 FQGTGA. CDR3 size: 15 residues. V was shortened by 2 bases and J by 0 bases, with 11 bases between the two germline ends. The CDR3 reads CASSLSQISSYEQYF. CDR3 nucleotides: TGTGCCAGCAGCTTATCCCAAATTAGCTCCTACGAGCAGTACTTC.

The rearrangement joins TRBV5-1 to TRBJ2-1, with TRBD2 matching over 8 bases. This CDR3 has 15 residues. In germline, CDR1 is SGHRS, CDR2 YFSETQ. With 4 bases clipped from V and 2 bases from J, the junction kept 5 bases outside the gene matches. The CDR3 here is CASSPPGLAYNEQFF. CDR3 nucleotide sequence: TGCGCCAGCAGCCCCCCGGGACTAGCCTACAATGAGCAGTTCTTC. Full variable domain (remainder filled in from reference TRBV5-1 and TRBJ2-1): KAGVTQTPRYLIKTRGQQVTLSCSPISGHRSVSWYQQTPGQGLQFLFEYFSETQRNKGNFPGRFSGRQFSNSRSEMNVSTLELGDSALYLCASSPPGLAYNEQFFGPGTRLTVL.

V and J are TRBV19 and TRBJ2-7, with 8 nucleotides matching TRBD1. The CDR3 is made up of 11 amino acids. From germline, CDR1 is LNHDA and CDR2 SQIVND (reference sequence). The trim removed 7 bases at V and 6 bases at J, leaving 2 bases unmatched. This CDR3 is CASTQGGEQYF. DNA of the CDR3: TGTGCCAGTACACAGGGGGGCGAGCAGTACTTC.

This clone appeared once. The chain is built from TRBV7-2 and TRBJ2-7, with 7 bases lining up with TRBD1. The CDR3 extends over 15 amino acids. CDR1 is SGHTA, CDR2 FQGNSA, per germline. Trimming cost V 4 bases and J 7 bases; bases outside gene matches: 13. The CDR3: CASSSTGTVGYEQYF. The CDR3 DNA reads TGTGCCAGCAGCTCTACCGGGACAGTGGGGTATGAGCAGTACTTC. The variable domain in full, with the rest retrieved from reference TRBV7-2 and TRBJ2-7, is GAGVSQSPSNKVTEKGKDVELRCDPISGHTALYWYRQSLGQGLEFLIYFQGNSAPDKSGLPSDRFSAERTGGSVSTLTIQRTQQEDSAVYLCASSSTGTVGYEQYFGPGTRLTVT.

This sequence joins TRBV5-5 and TRBJ2-7; D is possibly TRBD1 (6 bases). Germline-derived CDR1 and CDR2 are SGHKS and YYEKEE (reference sequence). CDR3 size: 14 residues. V gave up 4 bases and J gave up 7 bases, with 18 bases separating them. CDR3 in DNA: TGTGCCAGCAGCCCGACCACCGGGACAAGGGAGCAGTACTTC. Translated: CASSPTTGTREQYF.

The rearrangement links TRBV12-5 to TRBJ1-2, with 7 bases fitting TRBD1. Trimming removed 3 bases from V and 8 bases from J; junction bases left unmatched: 9. Germline CDR1 reads LGHNT; CDR2 reads FRNRAP. This CDR3 comprises 14 residues. The CDR3 sequence: CASGFVQGVSGYTF. As DNA, the CDR3 is TGTGCTAGTGGTTTTGTTCAGGGGGTTAGCGGCTACACCTTC.

This sequence joins TRBV14 and TRBJ2-1; D is perhaps TRBD2 (6 bases). CDR3 size: 17 residues. Between the trimmed V and J ends, which lost 4 bases and 1 base, there was a span of 17 bases. CDR1 and CDR2 from the germline V gene are SGHDN and FVKESK. DNA for the CDR3: TGTGCCAGCAGCCCCACTAGCCACCTAAGGTCCTACAATGAGCAGTTCTTC. This gives the protein CASSPTSHLRSYNEQFF.

Only a few counts were recorded for this clone. The chain is built from TRBV5-4 and TRBJ2-2; perhaps TRBD2 as D (5 bases). This CDR3 has 14 amino acids. V lost 4 bases to trimming and J lost 1 base, with 8 bases between them. CDR1 SGHNT and CDR2 YYREEE come from the germline V gene (reference sequence). The CDR3 sequence: CASSLGLNTGELFF. Here the CDR3 DNA reads TGTGCCAGCAGCCTTGGACTGAACACCGGGGAGCTGTTTTTT. The whole variable domain, remainder taken from reference TRBV5-4 and TRBJ2-2, is ETGVTQSPTHLIKTRGQQVTLRCSSQSGHNTVSWYQQALGQGPQFIFQYYREEENGRGNFPPRFSGLQFPNYSSELNVNALELDDSALYLCASSLGLNTGELFFGEGSRLTVL.

The chain joins TRBV30 to TRBJ2-2; perhaps TRBD2 as D (7 bases). The V gene lost 3 bases and the J gene lost 2 bases, with 13 bases spanning the gap. Per the germline V gene, CDR1 is GTSNPN and CDR2 is SVGIG (reference sequence). The CDR3 is 15 residues long. CDR3 sequence: CAWRGRGGNTGELFF. DNA of the CDR3: TGTGCCTGGAGGGGTAGGGGGGGAAACACCGGGGAGCTGTTTTTT.

The chain carries TRBV6-2 or TRBV6-3 and TRBJ1-6, with a possible D match to TRBD1 (5 bases). Trimming shortened V by 0 bases and J by 7 bases, and 7 bases separated the two germline ends. Germline values: CDR1 MNHEY, CDR2 SVGEGT. This CDR3 has 14 amino acids. CDR3 nucleotides: TGTGCCAGCAGTTACTCAGGGGAAAATTCACCCCTCCACTTT. Residues: CASSYSGENSPLHF.

The V gene is TRBV28, the J gene TRBJ2-3; TRBD1 agrees at 7 bases. Germline V gives CDR1 MDHEN, CDR2 SYDVKM. The CDR3 runs to 18 residues. V lost 6 bases and J lost 4; bases outside the gene matches: 19. Here the CDR3 reads CASSSRSYKGASADTQYF. CDR3 nucleotides: TGTGCCAGCAGCTCACGGTCTTACAAGGGGGCGAGCGCAGATACGCAGTATTTT.

This rearrangement joins TRBV7-9 to TRBJ2-7, with TRBD2 matching over 7 bases. Germline lookup yields CDR1 SEHNR and CDR2 FQNEAQ (reference sequence). The CDR3 spans 16 residues. With V trimmed by 5 bases and J by 2 bases, 12 bases remained unmatched. CDR3 in DNA: TGTGCCAGCAGCGGGGAGGGTCGGGCCCTCACCTACGAGCAGTACTTC. It translates to CASSGEGRALTYEQYF.

The genes are TRBV27 and TRBJ2-3; 9 nucleotides match TRBD1. The ends lost 6 bases at V and 2 bases at J; junction bases unmatched: 6. Germline V gives CDR1 MNHEY, CDR2 SMNVEV (reference sequence). CDR3 length: 15 residues. The CDR3 region is CASRPGTGYTDTQYF. For the CDR3, the DNA is TGTGCCAGCAGGCCCGGGACAGGGTACACAGATACGCAGTATTTT.

The CDR3 DNA reads as TGTGCCAGCAGCCGCGCGGGGAGCGCTGAAGCTTTCTTT. It translates to CASSRAGSAEAFF. This chain joins TRBV6-2 or TRBV6-3 and TRBJ1-1; D gene ambiguous. Germline V lookup: CDR1 MNHEY, CDR2 SVGEGT. This CDR3 contains 13 residues. The V end was cut by 6 bases, the J end by 6 bases, with 14 bases between.

The chain uses TRBV24-1 and TRBJ1-5; D not resolved. V gave up 1 base and J gave up 11 bases, with 8 bases separating them. There are 12 residues in the CDR3. The germline V gene encodes CDR1 KGHDR and CDR2 SFDVKD. The CDR3 reads CATSDFGFTQHF. For the CDR3, the DNA is TGTGCCACCAGTGATTTCGGGTTTACCCAGCATTTT.

V gene TRBV5-6 combines with J gene TRBJ2-1, with D maybe TRBD2 (5 bases). The CDR3 covers 14 residues. V gave up 4 bases and J gave up 2 bases, with 10 bases separating them. Germline CDR1 and CDR2: SGHDT and YYEEEE. The CDR3 protein is CASSLSSPYNEQFF. The DNA of the CDR3 is TGTGCCAGCAGCCTCTCTAGCCCCTACAATGAGCAGTTCTTC.

This chain connects TRBV7-3 to TRBJ2-7, with a weak D call TRBD2 (6 bases). V lost 0 bases, J lost 4 bases, and 13 bases lay in between. Germline V lookup: CDR1 SGHTA, CDR2 FQGTGA. This CDR3 comprises 15 residues. CDR3 nucleotide sequence: TGTGCCAGCAGCTTAACGTCTATGGGGGGTTACGAGCAGTACTTC. This translates into CASSLTSMGGYEQYF.

The rearrangement uses TRBV2 and TRBJ1-2; 7 bases are a match to TRBD1. Germline CDR1 and CDR2: SNHLY and FYNNEI. The trim removed 6 bases at V and 2 bases at J, leaving 6 bases unmatched. The CDR3 length is 14 residues. The CDR3 nucleotides are TGTGCCAGCAGCGACAGGGAGGCGAACTATGGCTACACCTTC. Translating it yields CASSDREANYGYTF. The whole variable domain, filled in from reference TRBV2 and TRBJ1-2, reads EPEVTQTPSHQVTQMGQEVILRCVPISNHLYFYWYRQILGQKVEFLVSFYNNEISEKSEIFDDQFSVERPDGSNFTLKIRSTKLEDSAMYFCASSDREANYGYTFGSGTRLTVV.

CDR3 loop: CASSRTSGRELGTDTQYF. The CDR3 nucleotides read TGTGCCAGCAGCCGGACTAGCGGGAGGGAGTTGGGCACAGATACGCAGTATTTT. V usage is TRBV11-2 and J usage is TRBJ2-3; 15 bases fit TRBD2. Per the germline V gene, CDR1 is SGHAT and CDR2 is FQNNGV. This CDR3 has 18 amino acids. The J segment lost 1 base and the V segment lost 5 bases, leaving 7 bases of the junction unmatched.

The rearrangement uses TRBV7-2 and TRBJ2-1, with D possibly TRBD1 on 6 matching bases. This CDR3 is built from 13 residues. The germline V gene encodes CDR1 SGHTA and CDR2 FQGNSA. Trimming removed 1 base from V and 10 bases from J, with 11 bases in between. In DNA, the CDR3 is TGTGCCAGCAGCTTAGTACAGGGACACGAGCAGTTCTTC. Translation gives CASSLVQGHEQFF.

The V and J genes are TRBV7-2 and TRBJ2-1; a weak D match, TRBD1 (5 bases). Germline V gene data show CDR1 as SGHTA and CDR2 as FQGNSA. The ends were cut back, 3 bases at V and 9 bases at J, with 9 bases in the middle. There are 12 residues in the CDR3. The CDR3 nucleotides read TGTGCCAGCAGCTTCACTGGGGCTGAGCAGTTCTTC. Protein product: CASSFTGAEQFF.